This T cell receptor beta chain was identified during a study of cytotoxic CD8 clonotypes in ibrutinib-treated CLL. Findings and limits, study-wide: Patients showed higher baseline clonality than age-matched healthy donors, and it tracked circulating CD8+ T-cell counts.

Profiling relied on immunoSEQ multiplex PCR, and the TCRdb table lists in-frame clones only, not all of them. This table has more than 45,000 clones, over 80% appearing once. In its sample, this clone was seen once. What it binds is not known. Per germline, CDR1 SGHNT and CDR2 YYREEE (reference sequence). The ends lost 4 bases at V and 4 bases at J; junction bases unmatched: 12. The CDR3 spans 16 residues. Sequenced here: PBMCs, sampled after 24 months of ibrutinib treatment. V usage is TRBV5-4 and J usage is TRBJ2-5; 8 bases are shared with TRBD1. The origin of this receptor is a human donor with chronic lymphocytic leukemia. CDR3 in amino acids: CASSPTPQGASETQYF. In nucleotides, the CDR3 is TGTGCCAGCAGCCCGACGCCCCAGGGGGCCTCAGAGACCCAGTACTTC.